The sequence of this T cell receptor beta chain was determined in a study of blood T cell repertoires in COVID-19. At the level of the study: The United States, Italy and Spain were the sources of the acute and convalescent COVID-19 samples.

The sample holds a few counts of this clone. CDR1 is SGHKS, CDR2 YYEKEE, per germline (reference sequence). The ends lost 4 bases at V and 6 bases at J; junction bases unmatched: 6. This CDR3 is built from 15 residues. In the original analysis: Nucleated cell counts were estimated from reference gene primer amplification. The method was immunoSEQ multiplex PCR; TCRdb's version includes in-frame clones alone and lacks a portion of them. V, J and clone size reflect that table, while D and trimming were determined from the DNA. The data contain about 250,000 clones, 65% to 90% of them seen just once; the ten biggest clones take up 15%. Ages ranged from about 18 to 90 years, with residence in fewer than 25 US areas.

Input material: PBMCs or T cells enriched from blood (not recorded which). The V gene is TRBV5-5, the J gene TRBJ2-2; the match to TRBD1 covers 10 bases. This TCR came from a man aged 18 to 35 who had recovered from COVID-19. Here the CDR3 DNA reads TGTGCCAGCAGCGCCTCGGGACAGGGGTCCGGGGAGCTGTTTTTT. Amino acid sequence: CASSASGQGSGELFF.